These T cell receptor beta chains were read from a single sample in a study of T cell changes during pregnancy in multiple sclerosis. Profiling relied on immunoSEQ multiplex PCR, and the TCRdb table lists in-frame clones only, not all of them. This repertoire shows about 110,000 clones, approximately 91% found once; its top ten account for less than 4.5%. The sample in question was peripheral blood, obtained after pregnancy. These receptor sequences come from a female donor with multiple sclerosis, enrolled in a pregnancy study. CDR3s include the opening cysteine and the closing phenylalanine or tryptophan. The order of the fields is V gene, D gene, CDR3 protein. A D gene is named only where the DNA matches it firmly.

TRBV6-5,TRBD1,CASSYTEGAPEAFF
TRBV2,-,CASSPSTGYNEQFF
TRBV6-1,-,CASSEAGGEDYGYTF
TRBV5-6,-,CASSPGSVYGYTF
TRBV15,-,CATSRDRGAEQFF
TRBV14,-,CASSQPVWDSSRNEQFF
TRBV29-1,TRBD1,CSVGQGDTEAFF
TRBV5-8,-,CASSLRQRNGYTF
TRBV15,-,CATSDPRASMNTEAFF
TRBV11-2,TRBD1,CASTNPGWGDRANTEAFF
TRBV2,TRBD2,CASGRGGGETQYF
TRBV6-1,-,CASSEGPFGYTEAFF
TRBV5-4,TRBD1,CASSVDRGNEQYF
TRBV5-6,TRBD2,CASSARGSGGAPEQYF
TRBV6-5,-,CASSYSRGDQPQHF
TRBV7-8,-,CASSLRVGAASYYGYTF
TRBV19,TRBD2,CASSGGADTQYF
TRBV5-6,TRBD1,CASSLAPGGNSNQPQHF
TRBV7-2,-,CASSLRLEWLLGNEQFF
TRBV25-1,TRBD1,CASGIWTGGKETQYF
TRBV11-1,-,CASSPRGRLSYEQYF